This TCR beta chain was observed in a study of blood T cell repertoires in COVID-19. Study-wide background: The United States, Italy and Spain were the sources of the acute and convalescent COVID-19 samples. From T cells, B-cell-depleted T cells, or PBMCs came the material, which was cDNA or gDNA.

V lost 1 base, J lost 1 base, and 16 bases lay in between. The V gene's germline CDR1 is GTSNPN and CDR2 SVGIG (reference sequence). There are 16 residues in the CDR3. As processed by the authors: How many nucleated cells were present was estimated from reference gene primer amplification. Measured with immunoSEQ multiplex PCR; TCRdb has only the in-frame clones, and not every one. V, J and clone size are taken as reported in that table, and D and trimming were inferred from the DNA itself. The sample includes roughly 260,000 clones, roughly 87% seen only once; the top ten take 2.2%. This clone was seen a few times.

The material sequenced was peripheral blood. The chain links TRBV30 to TRBJ1-1; D perhaps matches TRBD1 (5 bases). This TCR came from a woman between 50 and 59 years old who had recovered from COVID-19. The CDR3 loop is CAWSALQVGGNTEAFF. DNA of the CDR3: TGTGCCTGGAGTGCCCTACAGGTTGGCGGGAACACTGAAGCTTTCTTT.